This T cell receptor (beta chain) was captured by sequencing in a study of T cell changes during pregnancy in multiple sclerosis. Profiling relied on immunoSEQ multiplex PCR, and the TCRdb table lists in-frame clones only, not all of them. This table holds some 70,000 clones, approximately 92% found once. Germline-derived CDR1 and CDR2 are MNHEY and SMNVEV (reference sequence). Germline trimming cut 2 bases from V and 8 bases from J; bases unmatched to any gene: 13. The CDR3 totals 16 residues. The chain joins TRBV27 to TRBJ1-2, with TRBD1 identical over 8 bases. This specimen was peripheral blood, taken after pregnancy. The receptor was derived from a female donor in good health, enrolled as a control in a pregnancy study. This CDR3 is CASSLQRGQGAGGYTF. For the CDR3, the DNA is TGTGCCAGCAGTTTACAGCGAGGCCAGGGGGCGGGAGGCTACACCTTC.